These 2 T cell receptor beta chains originate from one sample sequenced in a study of cytomegalovirus exposure and HLA in healthy donors. The PCR used 60 Vbeta and 13 Jbeta primers. The protocol was immunoSEQ multiplex PCR, while the TCRdb copy is restricted to in-frame clones and leaves out a portion. The data contain 90,000 or so clones, over 75% of them singletons. Sample: PBMCs. All receptors come from a female donor in good health and CMV-seronegative.

This clone came up a few times. A far larger clone is one base from this, pointing to a likely read error. V usage is TRBV28 and J usage is TRBJ2-5; 9 bases fit TRBD1. The CDR3 sequence is 10 residues long. CDR1 and CDR2 from the germline V gene are MDHEN and SYDVKM. The CDR3 DNA reads as TGCGCCAGCAGGGGGGACAGGGATAACTTC. This encodes CASRGDRDNF.

J is TRBJ1-1 and V is TRBV12-5; D gene ambiguous. Looked up from germline, CDR1 is LGHNT and CDR2 is FRNRAP. Deletions cut 6 bases from V and 4 bases from J, with 15 bases between. This CDR3 has 14 amino acids. The CDR3 nucleotides read TGTGCTAGTGGGGAGGGCGTCATCGGCACTGAAGCTTTCTTT. Translating gives CASGEGVIGTEAFF.